Each of the 10 T cell receptor beta chains below was sequenced from the same sample in a study of shared clonotypes between healthy human individuals. Here immunoSEQ multiplex PCR was the method, and the copy in TCRdb shows in-frame clones only, minus some. The sample shows some 630,000 clones, 55% to 75% of them seen only once. The sample was memory CD4+ T cells sorted from blood. Subset reported: CD45RA-negative fraction. The receptors here all came from a woman under 40 in good health.

This clone was seen only a few times. The genes are TRBV5-1 and TRBJ2-7, with D hard to call. Germline loops: CDR1 SGHRS, CDR2 YFSETQ. V lost 4 bases and J 5 bases, leaving 10 bases between the germline ends. This CDR3 is 12 amino acids long. The CDR3 DNA is TGCGCCAGCAGCCCCCCTTCCGACGAGCAGTACTTC. Protein sequence: CASSPPSDEQYF. The whole variable domain, filled in from reference TRBV5-1 and TRBJ2-7, reads KAGVTQTPRYLIKTRGQQVTLSCSPISGHRSVSWYQQTPGQGLQFLFEYFSETQRNKGNFPGRFSGRQFSNSRSEMNVSTLELGDSALYLCASSPPSDEQYFGPGTRLTVT.

With respect to this clone: Other nucleotide sequences from this sample produce the same CDR3. This chain joins TRBV7-2 and TRBJ1-5; TRBD1 is a possible D gene (6 bases). This CDR3 contains 13 residues. Trimming took 6 bases from V and 4 from J, leaving 10 bases between them. Germline CDR1 and CDR2: SGHTA and FQGNSA. The CDR3 is CASRLQGNQPQHF. The CDR3 coding sequence is TGTGCCAGCAGGTTACAGGGAAATCAGCCCCAGCATTTT.

The V call is TRBV2, the J call TRBJ1-1; 7 bases align to TRBD1. This CDR3 has 14 amino acids. Germline values: CDR1 SNHLY, CDR2 FYNNEI. Trimming at V came to 6 bases and at J to 5 bases, leaving 9 bases not matched to a gene. The CDR3 DNA reads as TGTGCCAGCAGCGCAAACTCAGGGGGAACTGAAGCTTTCTTT. Translated, it gives CASSANSGGTEAFF.

For this clone: A clone one base away is much larger, so this may be a read error. J is TRBJ2-3 and V is TRBV20-1; 11 bases align to TRBD2. The CDR3 runs to 11 residues. Germline-derived CDR1 and CDR2 are DFQATT and SNEGSKA (reference sequence). The DNA for the CDR3 is TGCAATGCTTATCAACTAGCGGGAGAGTATTTT. Protein sequence: CNAYQLAGEYF.

The rearrangement joins TRBV25-1 to TRBJ2-1, with D perhaps TRBD2 (5 bases). This CDR3 region has 18 residues. V lost 3 bases and J lost 4, with 22 bases in between. The germline CDR1 and CDR2 sequences are MGHDK and SYGVNS. The CDR3, as DNA: TGTGCCAGCAGTGACCCCACGGTGGCAGGAGGTCCGTACAATGAGCAGTTCTTC. It translates to CASSDPTVAGGPYNEQFF.

With regard to this clone: A far larger clone is off by one base, so a read error is likely. This chain uses TRBV27 with TRBJ2-7; either TRBD1 or TRBD2 may supply D (5 bases each). Deletions cut 6 bases from V and 3 bases from J, with 6 bases between. This CDR3 spans 11 amino acids. Germline V lookup: CDR1 MNHEY, CDR2 SMNVEV (reference sequence). The CDR3 nucleotides read TGTGCCAGCAGGGGGGTCTACGAGCAGTACTTC. This encodes CASRGVYEQYF.

CDR3 nucleotides: TGTGCCAGCAGCTATCAAGAGACCCAGTACTTC. Translating gives CASSYQETQYF. The chain uses TRBV7-8 and TRBJ2-5; D call uncertain. V was cut by 4 bases and J by 2 bases, with 2 bases left in between. The CDR3 extends over 11 amino acids. From germline, CDR1 is SGHVS and CDR2 FQNEAQ.

This clone was seen a few times. This chain links TRBV28 with TRBJ2-7; TRBD2 might be the D (7 bases). V gave up 7 bases and J gave up 5 bases, with 18 bases separating them. The germline CDR1 and CDR2 sequences are MDHEN and SYDVKM. The CDR3 sequence is 14 residues long. For the CDR3, the DNA is TGTGCCAGCAAGGGGGAGGGTCGTATCGACGAGCAGTACTTC. Residues: CASKGEGRIDEQYF.

This chain's CDR3 is CASRGDTSYEQYF. CDR3 coding DNA: TGTGCCAGCAGGGGGGACACCTCCTACGAGCAGTACTTC. The rearrangement joins TRBV2 to TRBJ2-7, with a tentative D call TRBD1 (6 bases). This CDR3 has 13 amino acids. Germline assignment: CDR1 SNHLY and CDR2 FYNNEI. Between the trimmed V and J ends, which lost 6 bases and 0 bases, there was a span of 9 bases. The full variable domain, its missing parts supplied by reference TRBV2 and TRBJ2-7, is EPEVTQTPSHQVTQMGQEVILRCVPISNHLYFYWYRQILGQKVEFLVSFYNNEISEKSEIFDDQFSVERPDGSNFTLKIRSTKLEDSAMYFCASRGDTSYEQYFGPGTRLTVT.

The chain couples TRBV30 to TRBJ1-5; D possibly corresponds to TRBD1 (5 bases). Germline CDR1 is GTSNPN and CDR2 is SVGIG (reference sequence). V gave up 1 base and J gave up 7 bases, with 14 bases separating them. The CDR3 loop spans 14 amino acids. This CDR3 is CAWSGGGDRQPQHF. As DNA, the CDR3 is TGTGCCTGGAGTGGCGGGGGGGACCGGCAGCCCCAGCATTTT.